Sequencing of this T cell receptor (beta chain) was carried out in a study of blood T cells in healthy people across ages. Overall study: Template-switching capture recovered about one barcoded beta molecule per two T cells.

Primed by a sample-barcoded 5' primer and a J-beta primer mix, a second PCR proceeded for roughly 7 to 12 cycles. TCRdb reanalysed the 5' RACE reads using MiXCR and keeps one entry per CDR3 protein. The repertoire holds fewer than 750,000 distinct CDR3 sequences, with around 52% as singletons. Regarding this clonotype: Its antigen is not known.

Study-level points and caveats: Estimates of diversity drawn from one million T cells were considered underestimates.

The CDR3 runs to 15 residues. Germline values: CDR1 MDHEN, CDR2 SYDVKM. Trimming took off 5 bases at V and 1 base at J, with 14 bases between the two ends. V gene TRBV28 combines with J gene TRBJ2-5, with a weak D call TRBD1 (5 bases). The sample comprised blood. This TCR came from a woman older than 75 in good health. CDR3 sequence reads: CASSPTHQGQETQYF. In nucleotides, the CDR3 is TGTGCCAGCAGTCCGACCCACCAGGGCCAAGAGACCCAGTACTTC.